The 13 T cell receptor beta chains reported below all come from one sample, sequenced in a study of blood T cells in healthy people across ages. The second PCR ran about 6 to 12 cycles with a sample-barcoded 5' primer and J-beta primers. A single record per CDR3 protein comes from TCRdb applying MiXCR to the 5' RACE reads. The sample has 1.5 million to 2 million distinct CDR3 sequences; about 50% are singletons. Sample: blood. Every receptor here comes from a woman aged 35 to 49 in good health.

CDR3 nucleotide sequence: TGCGCCAGCAGACCAACAGGGGCCGCGATTAACGAGCAGTACTTC. It specifies CASRPTGAAINEQYF. The chain couples TRBV5-1 to TRBJ2-7; TRBD1 matches 7 bases. After removal of 5 bases from V and 5 bases from J, the junction contained 13 bases not matched to a gene. The CDR3 length is 15 residues. The germline CDR1 and CDR2 sequences are SGHRS and YFSETQ.

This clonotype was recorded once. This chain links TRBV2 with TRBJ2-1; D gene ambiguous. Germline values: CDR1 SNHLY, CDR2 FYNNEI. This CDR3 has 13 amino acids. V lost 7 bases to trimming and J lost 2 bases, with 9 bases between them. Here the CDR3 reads CASIRETYNEQFF. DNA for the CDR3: TGTGCCAGCATTCGTGAGACCTACAATGAGCAGTTCTTC.

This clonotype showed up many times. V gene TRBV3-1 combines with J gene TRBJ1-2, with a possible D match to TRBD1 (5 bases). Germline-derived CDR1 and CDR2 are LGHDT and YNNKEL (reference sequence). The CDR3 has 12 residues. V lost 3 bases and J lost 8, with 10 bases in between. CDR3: CASSQARVGYTF. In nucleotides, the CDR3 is TGTGCCAGCAGCCAGGCCAGGGTGGGCTACACCTTC.

The CDR3 coding sequence is TGTGCCAGCAGTTCCGGGGGACACCTCTACAATGAGCAGTTCTTC. Encoded protein: CASSSGGHLYNEQFF. This chain joins TRBV27 and TRBJ2-1; either TRBD1 or TRBD2 may supply D (6 bases each). The V and J ends lost 4 bases and 3 bases respectively, with 13 bases between them. This CDR3 contains 15 residues. The germline V gene has CDR1 MNHEY and CDR2 SMNVEV (reference sequence).

CDR3: CASSKRTANYGYTF. The CDR3, as DNA: TGTGCCAGCAGCAAGCGGACAGCCAACTATGGCTACACCTTC. The chain has TRBV6-6 and TRBJ1-2; TRBD1 might be the D (6 bases). Trimming shortened V by 6 bases and J by 2 bases, and 13 bases separated the two germline ends. Looked up from germline, CDR1 is MNHNY and CDR2 is SVGAGI (reference sequence). This CDR3 has 14 amino acids.

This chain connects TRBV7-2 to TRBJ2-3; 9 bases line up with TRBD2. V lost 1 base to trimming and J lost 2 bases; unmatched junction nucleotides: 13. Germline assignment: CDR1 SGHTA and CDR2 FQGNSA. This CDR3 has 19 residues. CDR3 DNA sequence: TGTGCCAGCAGCTTAGATCCGCGGGGGGGCCGTTCAATCACAGATACGCAGTATTTT. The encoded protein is CASSLDPRGGRSITDTQYF.

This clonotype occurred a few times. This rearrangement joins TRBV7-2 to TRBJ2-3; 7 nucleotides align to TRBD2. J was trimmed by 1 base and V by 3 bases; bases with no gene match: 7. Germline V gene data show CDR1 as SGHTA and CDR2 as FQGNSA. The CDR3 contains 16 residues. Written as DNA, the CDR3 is TGTGCCAGCAGCTTCGTGCCCAGCGGGGGCACAGATACGCAGTATTTT. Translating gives CASSFVPSGGTDTQYF.

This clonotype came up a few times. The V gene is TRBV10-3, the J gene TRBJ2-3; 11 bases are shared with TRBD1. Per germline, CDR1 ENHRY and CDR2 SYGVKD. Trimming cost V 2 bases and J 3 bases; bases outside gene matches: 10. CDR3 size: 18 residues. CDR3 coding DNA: TGTGCCATCAGTGAGCCCGTTGGACAGGGGGCTCCGACAGATACGCAGTATTTT. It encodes CAISEPVGQGAPTDTQYF.

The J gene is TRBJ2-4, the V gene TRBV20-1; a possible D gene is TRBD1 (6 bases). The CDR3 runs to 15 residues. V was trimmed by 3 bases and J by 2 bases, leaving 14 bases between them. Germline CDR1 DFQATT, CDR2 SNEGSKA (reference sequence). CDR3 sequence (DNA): TGCAGTGCTAGTTCAGGGGTAAGGACCAAAAACATTCAGTACTTC. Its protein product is CSASSGVRTKNIQYF.

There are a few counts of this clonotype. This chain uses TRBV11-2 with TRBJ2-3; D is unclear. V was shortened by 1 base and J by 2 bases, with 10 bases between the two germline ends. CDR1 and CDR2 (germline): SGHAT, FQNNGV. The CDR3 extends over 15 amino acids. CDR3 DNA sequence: TGTGCCAGCAGCTTAGGGTCAGGAACCACAGATACGCAGTATTTT. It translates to CASSLGSGTTDTQYF.

The CDR3 bases are TGTGCCAGCAGCTTCATGGGACAGAGTACACAAGAGACCCAGTACTTC. Its protein is CASSFMGQSTQETQYF. This chain connects TRBV7-2 to TRBJ2-5; 7 bases are a match to TRBD1. CDR3 size: 16 residues. The germline V gene encodes CDR1 SGHTA and CDR2 FQGNSA. The junction had 9 bases not matched to a gene; V was cut back by 3 bases and J by 2 bases.

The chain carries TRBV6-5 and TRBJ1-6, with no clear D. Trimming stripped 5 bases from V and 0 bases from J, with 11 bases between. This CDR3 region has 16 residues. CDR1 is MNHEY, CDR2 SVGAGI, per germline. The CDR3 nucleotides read TGTGCCAGCAGTACCTTACAGAGCTCCTATAATTCACCCCTCCACTTT. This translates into CASSTLQSSYNSPLHF.

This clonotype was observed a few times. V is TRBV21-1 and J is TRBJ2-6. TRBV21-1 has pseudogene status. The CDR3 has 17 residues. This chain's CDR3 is CASSKETTCSGANVLTF. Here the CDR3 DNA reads TGTGCCAGCAGCAAAGAAACAACATGCTCTGGGGCCAACGTCCTGACTTTC.